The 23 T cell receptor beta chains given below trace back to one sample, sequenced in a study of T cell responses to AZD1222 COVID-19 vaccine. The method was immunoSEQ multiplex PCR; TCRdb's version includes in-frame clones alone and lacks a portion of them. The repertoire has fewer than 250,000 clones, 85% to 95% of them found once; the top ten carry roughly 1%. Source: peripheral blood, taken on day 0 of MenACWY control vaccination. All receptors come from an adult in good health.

The CDR3 loop is CASSYAMRSNYGYTF. The CDR3 nucleotides are TGTGCCAGCAGTTACGCGATGCGTTCTAACTATGGCTACACCTTC. The chain has TRBV6-2 or TRBV6-3 and TRBJ1-2; D gene uncertain. Trimming removed 2 bases at V and 0 bases at J, with 10 bases between. Germline CDR1 and CDR2: MNHEY and SVGEGT. There are 15 residues in the CDR3.

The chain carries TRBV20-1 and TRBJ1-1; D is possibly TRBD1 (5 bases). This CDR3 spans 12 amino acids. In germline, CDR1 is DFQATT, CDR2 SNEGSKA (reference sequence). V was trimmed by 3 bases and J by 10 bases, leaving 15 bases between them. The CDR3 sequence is CSASATGRGAFF. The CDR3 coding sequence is TGCAGTGCTAGTGCGACGGGGCGAGGAGCTTTCTTT.

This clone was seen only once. In nucleotides, the CDR3 is TGTGCCACCAGCAGAGGGGGGACTACCTACAATGAGCAGTTCTTC. Translated, it gives CATSRGGTTYNEQFF. The chain joins TRBV15 to TRBJ2-1; 7 nucleotides agree with TRBD2. Looked up from germline, CDR1 is LNHNV and CDR2 is YYDKDF (reference sequence). The CDR3 is 15 residues long. J was trimmed by 2 bases and V by 1 base; bases with no gene match: 2.

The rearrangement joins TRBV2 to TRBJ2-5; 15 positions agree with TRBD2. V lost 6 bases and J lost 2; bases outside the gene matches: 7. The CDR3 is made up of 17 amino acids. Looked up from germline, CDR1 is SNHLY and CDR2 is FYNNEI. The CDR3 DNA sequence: TGTGCCAGCAGCCCGCGGACTAGCGGGGGGGGACAAGAGACCCAGTACTTC. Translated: CASSPRTSGGGQETQYF. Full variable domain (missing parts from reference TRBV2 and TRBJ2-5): EPEVTQTPSHQVTQMGQEVILRCVPISNHLYFYWYRQILGQKVEFLVSFYNNEISEKSEIFDDQFSVERPDGSNFTLKIRSTKLEDSAMYFCASSPRTSGGGQETQYFGPGTRLLVL.

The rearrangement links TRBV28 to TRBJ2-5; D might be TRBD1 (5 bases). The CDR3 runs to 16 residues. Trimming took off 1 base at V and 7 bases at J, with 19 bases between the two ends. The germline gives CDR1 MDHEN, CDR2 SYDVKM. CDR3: CASSLLVGAVIGTQYF. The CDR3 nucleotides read TGTGCCAGCAGTTTATTGGTAGGGGCTGTAATAGGGACCCAGTACTTC.

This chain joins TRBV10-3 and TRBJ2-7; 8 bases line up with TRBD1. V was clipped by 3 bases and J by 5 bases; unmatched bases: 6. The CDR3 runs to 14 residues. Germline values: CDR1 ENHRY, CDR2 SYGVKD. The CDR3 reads CAISDTGGFHEQYF. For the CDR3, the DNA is TGTGCCATCAGTGATACAGGGGGTTTCCACGAGCAGTACTTC.

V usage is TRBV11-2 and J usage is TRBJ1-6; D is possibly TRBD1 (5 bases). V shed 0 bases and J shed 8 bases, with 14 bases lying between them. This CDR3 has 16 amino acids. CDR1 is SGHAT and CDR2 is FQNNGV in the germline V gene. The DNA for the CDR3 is TGTGCCAGCAGCTTAGATAGGGACCCCAATTATTCACCCCTCCACTTT. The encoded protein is CASSLDRDPNYSPLHF.

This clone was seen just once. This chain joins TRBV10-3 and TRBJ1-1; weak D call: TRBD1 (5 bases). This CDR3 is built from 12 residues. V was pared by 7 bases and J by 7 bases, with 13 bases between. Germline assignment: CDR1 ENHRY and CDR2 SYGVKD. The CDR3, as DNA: TGTGCCATCACGGGGGGAAGGGGTGAAGCTTTCTTT. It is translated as CAITGGRGEAFF.

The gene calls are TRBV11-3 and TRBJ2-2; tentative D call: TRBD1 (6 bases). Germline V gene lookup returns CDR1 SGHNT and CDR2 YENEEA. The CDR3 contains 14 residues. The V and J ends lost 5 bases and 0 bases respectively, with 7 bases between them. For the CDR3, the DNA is TGTGCCAGCAGCGGGGGCTCGAACACCGGGGAGCTGTTTTTT. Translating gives CASSGGSNTGELFF.

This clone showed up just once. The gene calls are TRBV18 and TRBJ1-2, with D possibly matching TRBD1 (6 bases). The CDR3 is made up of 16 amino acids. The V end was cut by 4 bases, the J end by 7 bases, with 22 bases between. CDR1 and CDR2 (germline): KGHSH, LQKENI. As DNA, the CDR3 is TGTGCCAGCTCACTGAACGGACTCGAGGGGGAAAGTGGCTACACCTTC. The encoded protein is CASSLNGLEGESGYTF.

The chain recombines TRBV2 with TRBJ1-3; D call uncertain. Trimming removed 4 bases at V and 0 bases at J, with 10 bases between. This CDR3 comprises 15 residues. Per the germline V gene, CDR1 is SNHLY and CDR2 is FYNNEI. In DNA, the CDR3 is TGTGCCAGCAGTGGGGAGACGGTCTCTGGAAACACCATATATTTT. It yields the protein CASSGETVSGNTIYF.

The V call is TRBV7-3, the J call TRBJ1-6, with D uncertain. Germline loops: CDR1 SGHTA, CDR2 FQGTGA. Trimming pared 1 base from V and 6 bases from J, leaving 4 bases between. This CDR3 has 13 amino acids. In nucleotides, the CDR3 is TGTGCCAGCAGCTTAAGCGTTAATTCACCCCTCCACTTT. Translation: CASSLSVNSPLHF. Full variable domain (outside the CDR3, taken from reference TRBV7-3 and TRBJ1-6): GAGVSQTPSNKVTEKGKYVELRCDPISGHTALYWYRQSLGQGPEFLIYFQGTGAADDSGLPNDRFFAVRPEGSVSTLKIQRTERGDSAVYLCASSLSVNSPLHFGNGTRLTVT.

CDR3 residues: CASSPLGSWSSYNEQFF. The DNA for the CDR3 is TGTGCCAGCAGTCCCTTGGGTAGCTGGAGCTCCTACAATGAGCAGTTCTTC. The chain joins TRBV27 to TRBJ2-1; D unclear. V lost 5 bases to trimming and J lost 0 bases, with 17 bases between them. Germline V gives CDR1 MNHEY, CDR2 SMNVEV (reference sequence). CDR3 length: 17 amino acids.

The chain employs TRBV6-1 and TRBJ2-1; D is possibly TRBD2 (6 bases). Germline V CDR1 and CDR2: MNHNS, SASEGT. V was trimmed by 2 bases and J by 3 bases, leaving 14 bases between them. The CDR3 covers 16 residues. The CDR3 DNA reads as TGTGCCAGCAGTGAAAGCTGGGAGGTTAACTACAATGAGCAGTTCTTC. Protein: CASSESWEVNYNEQFF.

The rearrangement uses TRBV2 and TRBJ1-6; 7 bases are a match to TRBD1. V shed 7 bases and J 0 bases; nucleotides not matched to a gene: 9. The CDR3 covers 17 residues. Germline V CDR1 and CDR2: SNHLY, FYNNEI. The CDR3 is CASTGQAAYSYNSPLHF. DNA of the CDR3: TGTGCCAGCACCGGACAGGCCGCTTACTCCTATAATTCACCCCTCCACTTT.

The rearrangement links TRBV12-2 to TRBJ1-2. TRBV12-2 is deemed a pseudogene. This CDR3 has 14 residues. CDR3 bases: TGTGCAAGTCGCTTAGCCCTAAGGAGCTATGGCTACACCTTC. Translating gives CASRLALRSYGYTF.

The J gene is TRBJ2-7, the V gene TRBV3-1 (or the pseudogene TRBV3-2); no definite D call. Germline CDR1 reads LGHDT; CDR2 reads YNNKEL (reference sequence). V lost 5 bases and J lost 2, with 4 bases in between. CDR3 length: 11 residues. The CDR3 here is CASSSPYEQYF. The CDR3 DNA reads TGTGCCAGCAGCTCCCCCTACGAGCAGTACTTC.

Here the CDR3 reads CASYPGLRGNQPQHF. In DNA form, the CDR3 reads TGTGCCAGCTATCCGGGGCTGCGGGGCAATCAGCCCCAGCATTTT. This rearrangement joins TRBV6-4 to TRBJ1-5; the D gene is possibly TRBD1 (5 bases). Germline V gene sequence: CDR1 MRHNA, CDR2 SNTAGT. The CDR3 totals 15 residues. Trimming removed 8 bases at V and 2 bases at J, with 16 bases between.

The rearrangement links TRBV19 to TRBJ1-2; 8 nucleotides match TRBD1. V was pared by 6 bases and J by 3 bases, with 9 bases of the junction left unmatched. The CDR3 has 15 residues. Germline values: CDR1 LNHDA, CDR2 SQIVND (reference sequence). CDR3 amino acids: CASRRAATGDYGYTF. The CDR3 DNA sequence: TGTGCCAGTAGGCGGGCCGCGACAGGGGACTATGGCTACACCTTC. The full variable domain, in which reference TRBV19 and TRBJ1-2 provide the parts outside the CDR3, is DGGITQSPKYLFRKEGQNVTLSCEQNLNHDAMYWYRQDPGQGLRLIYYSQIVNDFQKGDIAEGYSVSREKKESFPLTVTSAQKNPTAFYLCASRRAATGDYGYTFGSGTRLTVV.

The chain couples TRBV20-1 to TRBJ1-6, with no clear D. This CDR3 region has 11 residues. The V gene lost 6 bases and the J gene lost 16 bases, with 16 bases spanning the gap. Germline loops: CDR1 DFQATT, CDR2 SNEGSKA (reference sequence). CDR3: CSATEPSSLHF. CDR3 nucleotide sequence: TGCAGTGCAACGGAACCCAGCTCACTCCACTTT.

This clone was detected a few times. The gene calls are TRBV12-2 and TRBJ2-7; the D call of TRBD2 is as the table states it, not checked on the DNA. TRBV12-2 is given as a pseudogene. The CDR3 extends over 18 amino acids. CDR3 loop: CASRFKELAGLSSYEQYF. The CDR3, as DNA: TGTGCAAGTCGCTTCAAGGAACTAGCGGGGCTCAGCTCCTACGAGCAGTACTTC.

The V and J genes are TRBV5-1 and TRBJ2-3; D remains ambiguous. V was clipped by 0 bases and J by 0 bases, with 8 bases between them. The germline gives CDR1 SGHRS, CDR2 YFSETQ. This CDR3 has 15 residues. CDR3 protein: CASSLDGRSTDTQYF. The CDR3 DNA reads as TGCGCCAGCAGCTTGGACGGCAGAAGCACAGATACGCAGTATTTT.

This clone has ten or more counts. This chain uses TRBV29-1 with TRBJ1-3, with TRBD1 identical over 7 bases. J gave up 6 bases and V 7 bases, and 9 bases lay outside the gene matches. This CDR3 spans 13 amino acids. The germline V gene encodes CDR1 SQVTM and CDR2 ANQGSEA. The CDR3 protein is CSALTGAENTIYF. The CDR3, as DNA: TGCAGCGCCCTAACAGGGGCCGAAAACACCATATATTTT.